The T cell receptor beta chain under discussion was sequenced for a study of cytomegalovirus exposure and HLA in healthy donors. The J segment lost 1 base and the V segment lost 4 bases, leaving 7 bases of the junction unmatched. Germline-derived CDR1 and CDR2 are LNHDA and SQIVND (reference sequence). This CDR3 is 16 amino acids long. The table lists this clone with a count of one. Its antigen is unidentified. The primer mix had 60 Vbeta and 13 Jbeta primers. The method was immunoSEQ multiplex PCR; TCRdb's version includes in-frame clones alone and lacks a portion of them. The data contain about 200,000 clones, around nine tenths of them singletons. General study findings and limits: The records held CMV serostatus as the only immune exposure information.

The specimen sequenced was PBMCs. The V and J genes are TRBV19 and TRBJ2-1, with TRBD2 matching over 7 bases. The sequence was obtained from a young woman in good health and CMV-seronegative. CDR3 nucleotide sequence: TGTGCCAGTAGTACCTCTCTAGCGGAATCCTACAATGAGCAGTTCTTC. Translated: CASSTSLAESYNEQFF.